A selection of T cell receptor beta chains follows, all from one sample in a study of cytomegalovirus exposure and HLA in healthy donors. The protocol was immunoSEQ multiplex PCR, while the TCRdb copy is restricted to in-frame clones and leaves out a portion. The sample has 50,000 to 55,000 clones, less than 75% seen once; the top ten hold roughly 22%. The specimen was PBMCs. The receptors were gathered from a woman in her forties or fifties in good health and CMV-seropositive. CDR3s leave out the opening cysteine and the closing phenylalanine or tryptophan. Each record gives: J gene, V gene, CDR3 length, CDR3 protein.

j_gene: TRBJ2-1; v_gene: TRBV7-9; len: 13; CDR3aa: ASSLSGSSYNEQF
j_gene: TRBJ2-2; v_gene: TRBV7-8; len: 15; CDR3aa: ASSLVVQGGNTGELF
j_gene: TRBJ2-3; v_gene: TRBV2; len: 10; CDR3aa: ASGQRPDTQY
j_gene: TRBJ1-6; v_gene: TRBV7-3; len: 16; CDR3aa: ASSLTPQGRGRGSPLH
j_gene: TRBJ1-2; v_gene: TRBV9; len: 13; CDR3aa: ASSVGTDPTYGYT
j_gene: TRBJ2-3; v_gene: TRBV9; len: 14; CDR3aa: ASSPQPGAGLSTQY
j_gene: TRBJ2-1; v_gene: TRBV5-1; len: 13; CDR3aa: ASSLARGGNNEQF
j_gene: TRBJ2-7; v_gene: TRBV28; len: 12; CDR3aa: ASYGGRPPYEQY
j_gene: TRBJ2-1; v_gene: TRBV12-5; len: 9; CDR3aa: ASGLVREQF
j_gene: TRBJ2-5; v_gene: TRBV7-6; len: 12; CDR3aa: ASSGHRGRQTQY
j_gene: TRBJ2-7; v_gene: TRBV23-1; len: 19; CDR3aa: ASSRIDRRQGESRMGYEQY
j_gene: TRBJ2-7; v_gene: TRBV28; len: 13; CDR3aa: ASSPRGAPTREQY
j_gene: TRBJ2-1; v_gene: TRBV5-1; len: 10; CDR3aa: ASSLAYNEQF
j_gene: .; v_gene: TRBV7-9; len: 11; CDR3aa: ASSFPYSYEQY
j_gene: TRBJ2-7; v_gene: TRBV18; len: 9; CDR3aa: ASSPGYEQY
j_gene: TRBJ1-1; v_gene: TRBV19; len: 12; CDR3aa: ASSLGASLDEAF
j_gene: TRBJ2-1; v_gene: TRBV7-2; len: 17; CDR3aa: ASSLNPPARGSFGNEQF
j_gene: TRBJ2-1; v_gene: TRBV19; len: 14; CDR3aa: ASSMATGTPYNEQF
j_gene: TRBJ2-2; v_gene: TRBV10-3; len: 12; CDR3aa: AIRGTGGPGELF
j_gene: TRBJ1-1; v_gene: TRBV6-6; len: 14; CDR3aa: ASSYWDQGAVTEAF
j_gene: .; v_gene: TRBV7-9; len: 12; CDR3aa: ASSRTGGVYEQY
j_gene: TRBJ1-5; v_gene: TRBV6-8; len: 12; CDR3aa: ASSLGEAREPQH
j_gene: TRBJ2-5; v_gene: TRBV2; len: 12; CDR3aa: ASPRGLAEETQY
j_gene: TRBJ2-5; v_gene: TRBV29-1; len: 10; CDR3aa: SVEEPRETQY